The 20 T cell receptor beta chains below come from one sample, sequenced in a study of T cell responses to AZD1222 COVID-19 vaccine. The table came from immunoSEQ multiplex PCR; TCRdb's copy has only in-frame clones and leaves some out. The data hold roughly 120,000 clones, with roughly 87% observed a single time. The sample in question was peripheral blood, obtained on day 0 of AZD1222 vaccination. All receptors derive from an adult in good health.

The chain joins TRBV4-3 to TRBJ2-3, with TRBD2 as a possible D gene (5 bases). There are 13 residues in the CDR3. The germline CDR1 and CDR2 sequences are LGHNA and YSLEER. V was trimmed by 6 bases and J by 5 bases, leaving 12 bases between them. CDR3 protein: CASSTLALDTQYF. Here the CDR3 DNA reads TGCGCCAGCAGTACCCTAGCCCTAGATACGCAGTATTTT.

The count of this clone is one. CDR3 sequence (DNA): TGTGCCAGCAGCGGGCATACGGTGCCGACGCTTAACTCACCCCTCCACTTT. It codes for CASSGHTVPTLNSPLHF. The genes are TRBV9 and TRBJ1-6; D is unresolved. Germline CDR1 reads SGDLS; CDR2 reads YYNGEE. The ends were cut back, 3 bases at V and 10 bases at J, with 23 bases in the middle. The CDR3 loop spans 17 amino acids.

The chain links TRBV10-2 to TRBJ2-1; D unclear. The CDR3 sequence is 13 residues long. V was cut by 7 bases and J by 7 bases, with 14 bases left in between. From germline, CDR1 is WSHSY and CDR2 SAAADI. As DNA, the CDR3 is TGCGCCAGCACTGATGGTTCGGCAAATGAGCAGTTCTTC. This translates into CASTDGSANEQFF.

This chain connects TRBV3-1 (or the pseudogene TRBV3-2) to TRBJ2-3, with a weak D call TRBD2 (5 bases). V was cut by 0 bases and J by 11 bases, with 15 bases left in between. Germline CDR1 LGHDT, CDR2 YNNKEL (reference sequence). This CDR3 region has 14 residues. The CDR3, as DNA: TGTGCCAGCAGCCAAGAAGGAGGAGGACGCAGGCAGTATTTT. It encodes CASSQEGGGRRQYF.

The chain couples TRBV7-9 to TRBJ1-1; D unclear. Per the germline V gene, CDR1 is SEHNR and CDR2 is FQNEAQ (reference sequence). This CDR3 comprises 15 residues. V lost 4 bases and J lost 3, with 15 bases in between. CDR3 residues: CASSSMEDGYTEAFF. CDR3 DNA sequence: TGTGCCAGCAGCTCTATGGAGGACGGCTACACTGAAGCTTTCTTT.

This rearrangement joins TRBV6-2 or TRBV6-3 to TRBJ2-7, with a weak D call TRBD1 (5 bases). V lost 6 bases, J lost 0 bases, and 15 bases lay in between. The CDR3 covers 15 residues. CDR1 is MNHEY, CDR2 SVGEGT, per germline. DNA for the CDR3: TGTGCCAGCAGCAACTATTGGACATACTCCTACGAGCAGTACTTC. It codes for CASSNYWTYSYEQYF.

The gene calls are TRBV5-1 and TRBJ1-2, with D perhaps TRBD1 (5 bases). Trimming pared 1 base from V and 4 bases from J, leaving 11 bases between. Germline-derived CDR1 and CDR2 are SGHRS and YFSETQ. The CDR3 contains 14 residues. CDR3 amino acids: CASSLSGTPYGYTF. DNA for the CDR3: TGCGCCAGCAGCTTGTCAGGGACGCCCTATGGCTACACCTTC.

CDR3 region: CASSLLGTSTDTQYF. DNA for the CDR3: TGTGCCAGCAGCTTATTGGGTACTAGCACAGATACGCAGTATTTT. The chain employs TRBV7-2 and TRBJ2-3; D ambiguous. CDR3 length: 15 amino acids. V was shortened by 2 bases and J by 0 bases, with 9 bases between the two germline ends. In germline, CDR1 is SGHTA, CDR2 FQGNSA.

This clone has just a few counts. The chain couples TRBV18 to TRBJ2-7; 7 bases fit TRBD1. The CDR3 has 14 residues. The trim removed 1 base at V and 2 bases at J, leaving 2 bases unmatched. Germline CDR1 reads KGHSH; CDR2 reads LQKENI. CDR3 nucleotide sequence: TGTGCCAGCTCACCACTACAGGGGACCTACGAGCAGTACTTC. As protein: CASSPLQGTYEQYF.

This clone was picked up a small number of times. This rearrangement joins TRBV5-4 to TRBJ2-2; D unclear. The V end was cut by 0 bases, the J end by 2 bases, with 11 bases between. The CDR3 extends over 16 amino acids. CDR1 SGHNT and CDR2 YYREEE come from the germline V gene (reference sequence). Here the CDR3 reads CASSLDGNENTGELFF. The CDR3 bases are TGTGCCAGCAGCTTGGATGGCAATGAAAACACCGGGGAGCTGTTTTTT.

The gene calls are TRBV19 and TRBJ2-2; D is possibly TRBD2 (6 bases). V lost 5 bases to trimming and J lost 7 bases, with 14 bases between them. Germline V CDR1 and CDR2: LNHDA, SQIVND (reference sequence). The CDR3 sequence is 14 residues long. Here the CDR3 reads CASSWRDGVGELFF. CDR3 bases: TGTGCCAGTAGTTGGAGGGATGGCGTCGGGGAGCTGTTTTTT.

This clone was seen more than once but under ten times. The CDR3 nucleotides read TGTGCCACCAGTGATGTCTCCAGGGCTTTCTTT. Its translation is CATSDVSRAFF. The chain combines TRBV24-1 with TRBJ1-1; no reliable D call. From germline, CDR1 is KGHDR and CDR2 SFDVKD. This CDR3 contains 11 residues. V shed 3 bases and J shed 11 bases, with 9 bases lying between them.

The chain recombines TRBV5-8 with TRBJ2-5; D tentatively reads TRBD1 or TRBD2 (6 bases each). V lost 4 bases, J lost 0 bases, and 10 bases lay in between. Per germline, CDR1 SGHTS and CDR2 YDEGEE. This CDR3 has 14 amino acids. CDR3 DNA: TGTGCCAGCAGCCGGGGGCAGTACCAAGAGACCCAGTACTTC. Its protein product is CASSRGQYQETQYF.

This clone has a single count. CDR3 DNA: TGTGCCTCCAGCAGCAGACCTCATTACGAGCAGTACTTC. Amino acid sequence: CASSSRPHYEQYF. The chain couples TRBV11-2 to TRBJ2-7; D unresolved. CDR3 length: 13 amino acids. Germline CDR1 is SGHAT and CDR2 is FQNNGV. Trimming stripped 11 bases from V and 4 bases from J, with 18 bases between.

This clone was picked up one time. The chain combines TRBV4-1 with TRBJ1-2; 11 bases align to TRBD1. The junction had 7 bases not matched to a gene; V was cut back by 2 bases and J by 2 bases. CDR1 MGHRA and CDR2 YSYEKL come from the germline V gene. The CDR3 is 17 amino acids. CDR3 in amino acids: CASSQRGQGELNYGYTF. Written as DNA, the CDR3 is TGCGCCAGCAGCCAAAGGGGACAGGGGGAACTAAACTATGGCTACACCTTC.

The chain joins TRBV5-6 to TRBJ2-2; 10 bases fit TRBD1. The CDR3 runs 16 residues. In germline, CDR1 is SGHDT, CDR2 YYEEEE. With V trimmed by 1 base and J by 7 bases, 7 bases remained unmatched. CDR3 DNA: TGTGCCAGCAGCTTGATGCCGACAGGGGGCTTCGGGGAGCTGTTTTTT. Amino acids: CASSLMPTGGFGELFF.

This clone was observed a handful of times. The gene calls are TRBV10-1 and TRBJ1-3, with D unresolved. Germline V gives CDR1 WNHNN, CDR2 SYGVQD (reference sequence). The germline V and J ends were trimmed by 2 bases and 3 bases, with 5 bases remaining between them. The CDR3 extends over 13 amino acids. The CDR3 loop is CASSEDHGNTIYF. CDR3 in DNA: TGCGCCAGCAGTGAGGACCATGGAAACACCATATATTTT.

CDR3 residues: CASREDGGADTQYF. In nucleotides, the CDR3 is TGTGCCAGCAGGGAGGACGGCGGGGCTGACACGCAGTATTTT. The chain is built from TRBV2 and TRBJ2-3, with D possibly TRBD2 on 6 matching bases. This CDR3 has 14 residues. V was pared by 6 bases and J by 9 bases, with 19 bases between. Germline loops: CDR1 SNHLY, CDR2 FYNNEI.

The V and J genes are TRBV28 and TRBJ1-5; the D gene is possibly TRBD1 (5 bases). V lost 5 bases and J 2 bases, leaving 13 bases between the germline ends. The V gene's germline CDR1 is MDHEN and CDR2 SYDVKM. The length of the CDR3 is 15 residues. The CDR3 DNA is TGTGCCAGCAGTCTACGTCGAGGGGGCAATCAGCCCCAGCATTTT. It specifies CASSLRRGGNQPQHF.

The V and J genes are TRBV5-1 and TRBJ1-3, with a tentative D call TRBD1 (6 bases). Looked up from germline, CDR1 is SGHRS and CDR2 is YFSETQ. The CDR3 has 15 residues. V was pared by 3 bases and J by 1 base, with 11 bases between. In DNA, the CDR3 is TGCGCCAGCAGCTCTACCGGACAGTCTGGAAACACCATATATTTT. Amino acids: CASSSTGQSGNTIYF.